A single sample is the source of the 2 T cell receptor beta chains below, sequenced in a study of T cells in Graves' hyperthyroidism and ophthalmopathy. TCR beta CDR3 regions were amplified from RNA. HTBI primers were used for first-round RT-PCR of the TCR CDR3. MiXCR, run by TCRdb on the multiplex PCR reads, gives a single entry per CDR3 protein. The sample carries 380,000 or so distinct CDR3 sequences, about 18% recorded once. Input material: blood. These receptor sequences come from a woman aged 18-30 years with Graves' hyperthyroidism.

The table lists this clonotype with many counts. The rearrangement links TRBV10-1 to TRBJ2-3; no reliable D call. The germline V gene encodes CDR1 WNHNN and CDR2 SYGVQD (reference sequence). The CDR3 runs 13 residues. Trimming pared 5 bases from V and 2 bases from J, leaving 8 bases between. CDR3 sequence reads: CASSPDNTDTQYF. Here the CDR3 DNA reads TGCGCCAGCAGTCCCGATAACACAGATACGCAGTATTTT.

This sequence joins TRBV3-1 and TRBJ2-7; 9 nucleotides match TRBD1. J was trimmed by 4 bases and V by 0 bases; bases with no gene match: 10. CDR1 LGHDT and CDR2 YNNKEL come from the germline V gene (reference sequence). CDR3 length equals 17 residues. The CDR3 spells CASSQDLRDRVSYEQYF. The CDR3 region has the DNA TGTGCCAGCAGCCAAGATCTCCGGGACAGGGTCTCGTACGAGCAGTACTTC.